The source of this TCR beta chain is a study of chemoradiotherapy in HPV16-positive cancers. Repertoires were sampled repeatedly during chemoradiotherapy. General study results and limits: HPV-responsive T-cell expansion during chemoradiotherapy was linked to improved recurrence-free survival in HPV16-positive patients. During treatment, candidate HPV-specific clones and E7-related motifs expanded in tumor. HPV-specific T cells were functionally defined from only a couple of HPV16-positive patients.

Trimming shortened V by 6 bases and J by 6 bases, and 18 bases separated the two germline ends. Germline V gene data show CDR1 as SEHNR and CDR2 as FQNEAQ (reference sequence). This CDR3 region has 14 residues. Sequenced by immunoSEQ multiplex PCR; TCRdb stores in-frame clones only, minus some. The sample yields some 10,000 clones, 70% seen once. Notes on this clone: Its antigen is not identified.

Sequences were derived from tumor tissue, sampled from a patient who underwent chemoradiotherapy. The V call is TRBV7-9, the J call TRBJ2-7; possibly TRBD1 or TRBD2 for D (5 bases each). This sequence originates from a human donor with HPV-associated anogenital cancer. The CDR3 DNA reads as TGTGCCAGCAGTCCCCAGGGACCGGACCCCGAGCAGTACTTC. Its protein product is CASSPQGPDPEQYF.